The rows below give T cell receptor beta chains drawn from one sample of a study of CD8 T cells in Susac syndrome. MiXCR, run by TCRdb on the immunoSEQ multiplex PCR reads, gives a single entry per CDR3 protein. The sample includes some 150,000 distinct CDR3 sequences, roughly 95% of them seen just once. Sequencing was done on a sample of CD4+ T cells from PBMCs. These TCRs come from a human donor with Susac syndrome. Each CDR3 is given with its conserved first and last residue. Fields, in order: D gene, V gene, J gene, clone size, CDR3 protein, CDR3 DNA. D genes are given only for firm matches. Clone sizes are given selectively: once, few, many, or a class where the clone is expanded.

-	TRBV20-1	TRBJ1-1	-	CSAIGQTNTEAFF	TGCAGTGCAATCGGACAGACGAACACTGAAGCTTTCTTT
-	TRBV11-2	TRBJ2-4	-	CASSLGVLAKNIQYF	TGTGCCAGCAGCCTGGGAGTCCTAGCCAAAAACATTCAGTACTTC
-	TRBV7-2	TRBJ2-3	-	CASSLVPTDTQYF	TGTGCCAGCAGCTTAGTCCCCACAGATACGCAGTATTTT
-	TRBV2	TRBJ1-2	-	CASSEAGAHSGYTF	TGTGCCAGCAGTGAAGCGGGGGCACACTCTGGCTACACCTTC
-	TRBV2	TRBJ1-5	-	CASRVRDGAGQPQHF	TGTGCCAGCAGGGTCCGAGACGGGGCAGGCCAGCCCCAGCATTTT
TRBD2	TRBV20-1	TRBJ2-7	once	CSARLAGGIDEQYF	TGCAGTGCTAGACTAGCGGGGGGGATCGACGAGCAGTACTTC
-	TRBV4-2	TRBJ2-7	-	CASSQGQTFEQYF	TGTGCCAGCAGCCAAGGACAGACCTTCGAGCAGTACTTC
-	TRBV3-1	TRBJ2-1	-	CASSSRGTRGNEQFF	TGTGCCAGCAGCTCCAGGGGGACTAGGGGCAATGAGCAGTTCTTC
TRBD2	TRBV12-3/TRBV12-4	TRBJ2-1	-	CASSFMGGDNEQFF	TGTGCCAGCAGTTTCATGGGAGGGGACAATGAGCAGTTCTTC
-	TRBV29-1	TRBJ1-3	-	CSVVTDPALSGNTIYF	TGCAGCGTCGTGACAGATCCAGCACTCTCTGGAAACACCATATATTTT
-	TRBV29-1	TRBJ2-5	-	CSVMTALVGAQYF	TGCAGCGTCATGACCGCCCTTGTAGGGGCCCAGTACTTC
TRBD2	TRBV11-1	TRBJ2-1	-	CASSSGTSGPSSYNEQFF	TGTGCCAGCAGCTCCGGGACTAGCGGGCCTAGCTCCTACAATGAGCAGTTCTTC
-	TRBV5-6	TRBJ2-7	-	CASSPSTDGYYEQYF	TGTGCCAGCAGCCCATCGACGGACGGCTACTACGAGCAGTACTTC
-	TRBV5-1	TRBJ1-1	once	CASSLFRASESSAFF	TGCGCCAGCAGCTTGTTCCGGGCCTCAGAATCTTCGGCTTTCTTT
-	TRBV29-1	TRBJ2-4	-	CSAGPGGQAKNIQYF	TGCAGCGCGGGCCCCGGGGGACAAGCCAAAAACATTCAGTACTTC
TRBD2	TRBV14	TRBJ2-1	few	CASSPIAGGSYNEQFF	TGTGCCAGCAGCCCTATAGCGGGCGGGTCCTACAATGAGCAGTTCTTC
-	TRBV7-8	TRBJ2-5	-	CATILYTGAQETQYF	TGTGCCACAATCCTATATACCGGGGCTCAAGAGACCCAGTACTTC
-	TRBV3-1	TRBJ1-6	-	CASSQKASSVVSPLHF	TGTGCCAGCAGCCAAAAGGCCTCATCGGTTGTATCACCCCTCCACTTT
-	TRBV4-2	TRBJ1-3	once	CASSLSGGGSGNTIYF	TGTGCCAGCAGCCTCTCAGGAGGGGGTTCTGGAAACACCATATATTTT
-	TRBV15	TRBJ2-1	-	CATSRVGDASSYNEQFF	TGTGCCACCAGCAGAGTCGGGGACGCCAGCTCCTACAATGAGCAGTTCTTC
-	TRBV6-5	TRBJ1-6	-	CASSFTEGEPDSPLHF	TGTGCCAGCAGTTTCACCGAGGGGGAGCCGGATTCACCCCTCCACTTT
-	TRBV28	TRBJ1-6	-	CASIKRGKRDSPLHF	TGTGCCAGCATCAAGAGGGGGAAACGCGACTCACCCCTCCACTTT
-	TRBV11-3	TRBJ2-1	-	CASSLGRTSPRRDNEQFF	TGTGCCAGCAGTCTGGGGCGGACTTCGCCCCGGAGGGACAATGAGCAGTTCTTC
-	TRBV7-3	TRBJ1-4	once	CASSLGFREINEKLFF	TGTGCCAGCAGTTTGGGGTTCAGGGAAATTAATGAAAAACTGTTTTTT
-	TRBV20-1	TRBJ2-3	-	CSARGQERDTQYF	TGCAGTGCTAGAGGACAGGAGCGAGATACGCAGTATTTT
-	TRBV2	TRBJ2-7	-	CASSVQQGEQYF	TGTGCCAGCAGTGTACAGCAGGGCGAGCAGTACTTC
-	TRBV3-1	TRBJ2-3	-	CASSPLGRGVTDTQYF	TGTGCCAGCAGCCCCCTGGGCCGGGGAGTCACAGATACGCAGTATTTT
-	TRBV18	TRBJ2-3	-	CASSPGLRADTQYF	TGTGCCAGCTCACCGGGACTCCGGGCAGATACGCAGTATTTT
-	TRBV7-9	TRBJ2-5	-	CASSLARSGQETQYF	TGTGCCAGCAGCTTAGCGCGCAGCGGGCAAGAGACCCAGTACTTC
-	TRBV3-1	TRBJ1-1	-	CASSQTETEAFF	TGTGCCAGCAGCCAAACAGAGACTGAAGCTTTCTTT
-	TRBV29-1	TRBJ1-4	-	CSVAPAATQEKLFF	TGCAGCGTTGCTCCGGCCGCAACCCAAGAAAAACTGTTTTTT
-	TRBV9	TRBJ1-1	-	CASSVGRGNTEAFF	TGTGCCAGCAGCGTAGGAAGGGGGAACACTGAAGCTTTCTTT
-	TRBV7-9	TRBJ1-2	-	CASGPLDRNYGYTF	TGTGCCAGTGGACCTCTCGACAGGAACTATGGCTACACCTTC
-	TRBV9	TRBJ2-7	-	CASSPRPEVYEQYF	TGTGCCAGCAGCCCCCGTCCCGAGGTCTACGAGCAGTACTTC
-	TRBV5-1	TRBJ2-1	-	CASSLGVREQFF	TGCGCCAGCAGCTTGGGCGTAAGGGAGCAGTTCTTC
-	TRBV9	TRBJ2-5	-	CASSVDSATQETQYF	TGTGCCAGCAGCGTAGATTCGGCAACACAAGAGACCCAGTACTTC
TRBD1	TRBV14	TRBJ2-3	-	CASSHGQGADTQYF	TGTGCCAGCAGCCACGGACAGGGAGCAGATACGCAGTATTTT
-	TRBV18	TRBJ2-7	-	CASSPRDPWGEQYF	TGTGCCAGCTCACCCCGGGACCCCTGGGGCGAGCAGTACTTC
-	TRBV5-1	TRBJ2-5	-	CASSGVRGAGETQYF	TGCGCCAGCAGTGGTGTCAGGGGGGCCGGGGAGACCCAGTACTTC
TRBD1	TRBV29-1	TRBJ1-2	-	CSVDTTGGRGYTF	TGCAGCGTAGATACAACAGGGGGCCGAGGCTACACCTTC
-	TRBV4-2	TRBJ2-3	once	CASSQEGTGSRTDTQYF	TGTGCCAGCAGCCAAGAAGGGACTGGCTCTAGAACAGATACGCAGTATTTT
-	TRBV9	TRBJ2-3	-	CASSLASSDTQYF	TGTGCCAGCAGCCTCGCTTCTTCAGATACGCAGTATTTT
TRBD1	TRBV7-9	TRBJ2-6	-	CASGLPTGGAGANVLTF	TGTGCCAGCGGTCTCCCGACAGGGGGCGCTGGGGCCAACGTCCTGACTTTC
-	TRBV10-3	TRBJ1-3	-	CAISATVGNTIYF	TGTGCCATCAGTGCCACAGTTGGAAACACCATATATTTT
-	TRBV4-1	TRBJ2-7	-	CASSQAIGRNYEQYF	TGCGCCAGCAGCCAAGCTATTGGACGGAATTACGAGCAGTACTTC
-	TRBV5-1	TRBJ1-1	few	CASSSDGKNTEAFF	TGCGCCAGCAGCAGTGACGGGAAGAACACTGAAGCTTTCTTT
-	TRBV7-9	TRBJ2-7	-	CASSFAGQNYEQYF	TGTGCCAGCAGCTTTGCGGGACAGAACTACGAGCAGTACTTC
-	TRBV25-1	TRBJ2-7	-	CASQGTRELEQYF	TGTGCCAGCCAAGGGACTCGCGAACTGGAGCAGTACTTC
-	TRBV7-9	TRBJ1-2	-	CASSVGQGGYTF	TGTGCCAGCAGCGTCGGGCAAGGAGGCTACACCTTC
TRBD1	TRBV7-8	TRBJ2-5	-	CASSPPRGQGETQYF	TGTGCCAGCAGCCCACCCCGAGGACAGGGGGAGACCCAGTACTTC
-	TRBV20-1	TRBJ2-3	-	CSALRTSTDTQYF	TGCAGTGCTCTTAGGACGAGCACAGATACGCAGTATTTT
TRBD1	TRBV2	TRBJ2-5	-	CASNRGQQETQYF	TGTGCCAGCAACAGGGGCCAACAAGAGACCCAGTACTTC
-	TRBV29-1	TRBJ2-4	-	CSVEKTGPRSGKNIQYF	TGCAGCGTTGAGAAGACAGGTCCCCGTTCCGGCAAAAACATTCAGTACTTC